A selection of T cell receptor beta chains follows, all from one sample in a study of T cell changes during pregnancy in multiple sclerosis. Measured with immunoSEQ multiplex PCR; TCRdb has only the in-frame clones, and not every one. The table records about 80,000 clones, about 91% of them present only once. Sequenced here: peripheral blood, sampled before pregnancy. The receptors were gathered from a female donor with multiple sclerosis, enrolled in a pregnancy study. CDR3s include the opening cysteine and the closing phenylalanine or tryptophan. Each record gives: J gene, D gene, clone size, V gene, CDR3 protein, CDR3 DNA. A D gene is named only where the DNA matches it firmly. A row's size may be missing; if present it is once, few, many or a size class.

J: TRBJ1-2; D: TRBD1; size: once; V: TRBV2; CDR3: CASRDRVNYGYTF; DNA: TGTGCCAGCAGAGACAGGGTAAACTATGGCTACACCTTC
J: TRBJ1-5; D: TRBD1; size: NA; V: TRBV27; CDR3: CASSLTGQGASQPQHF; DNA: TGTGCCAGCAGTTTAACCGGACAGGGGGCGAGTCAGCCCCAGCATTTT
J: TRBJ2-1; D: TRBD2; size: NA; V: TRBV28; CDR3: CASSIAGESYNEQFF; DNA: TGTGCCAGCAGTATAGCGGGCGAGTCCTACAATGAGCAGTTCTTC
J: TRBJ2-7; D: TRBD1; size: NA; V: TRBV7-2; CDR3: CASRPGGTSYEQYF; DNA: TGTGCCAGCAGGCCAGGGGGCACATCCTACGAGCAGTACTTC
J: TRBJ2-5; D: NA; size: NA; V: TRBV19; CDR3: CASSNRGTFGGTQYF; DNA: TGTGCCAGTAGTAATCGGGGGACCTTCGGGGGGACCCAGTACTTC
J: TRBJ1-3; D: NA; size: NA; V: TRBV13; CDR3: CASSNPGAENTIYF; DNA: TGTGCCAGCAGCAATCCAGGGGCGGAAAACACCATATATTTT
J: TRBJ2-1; D: TRBD2; size: NA; V: TRBV5-1; CDR3: CASSFGLAGYNEQFF; DNA: TGCGCCAGCAGCTTCGGACTAGCGGGATACAATGAGCAGTTCTTC
J: TRBJ2-1; D: NA; size: NA; V: TRBV5-4; CDR3: CASSLRRELVGYNEQFF; DNA: TGTGCCAGCAGCTTGAGGAGGGAACTAGTGGGATACAATGAGCAGTTCTTC
J: TRBJ2-5; D: TRBD2; size: NA; V: TRBV19; CDR3: CASSQTSGRLAEETQYF; DNA: TGTGCCAGTTCCCAGACTAGCGGGAGATTAGCGGAAGAGACCCAGTACTTC
J: TRBJ1-1; D: NA; size: NA; V: TRBV7-8; CDR3: CASWGSKNTEAFF; DNA: TGTGCCAGTTGGGGCAGTAAAAACACTGAAGCTTTCTTT
J: TRBJ2-4; D: NA; size: NA; V: TRBV19; CDR3: CASSILGGNAKNIQYF; DNA: TGTGCCAGTAGTATCCTGGGGGGAAACGCCAAAAACATTCAGTACTTC
J: TRBJ2-5; D: NA; size: NA; V: TRBV12-1; CDR3: CASRISGPPEAGLVRETQYF; DNA: TGTGCCAGCAGAATCAGCGGTCCTCCAGAGGCCGGGCTAGTGAGAGAGACCCAGTACTTC
J: TRBJ2-7; D: NA; size: NA; V: TRBV28; CDR3: CASRGAGTEQYF; DNA: TGTGCCAGCAGGGGTGCGGGTACGGAGCAGTACTTC
J: TRBJ2-3; D: NA; size: once; V: TRBV9; CDR3: CASSVWDLGTDTQYF; DNA: TGTGCCAGCAGCGTATGGGACTTAGGCACAGATACGCAGTATTTT
J: TRBJ2-7; D: NA; size: once; V: TRBV30; CDR3: CAWKGGRGTYEQYF; DNA: TGTGCCTGGAAGGGGGGGCGCGGGACCTACGAGCAGTACTTC
J: TRBJ2-1; D: TRBD1; size: NA; V: TRBV19; CDR3: CASSRAGGQGHNEQFF; DNA: TGTGCCAGTAGTAGGGCTGGGGGACAGGGACACAATGAGCAGTTCTTC
J: TRBJ2-3; D: TRBD2; size: NA; V: TRBV6-4; CDR3: CASSDTSGSGDTQYF; DNA: TGTGCCAGCAGTGACACTAGCGGGAGTGGCGATACGCAGTATTTT
J: TRBJ2-1; D: NA; size: NA; V: TRBV2; CDR3: CASSATRGTYNEQFF; DNA: TGTGCCAGCAGCGCCACAAGGGGAACCTACAATGAGCAGTTCTTC
J: TRBJ2-1; D: TRBD1; size: NA; V: TRBV5-5; CDR3: CASSRDRAGSYNEQFF; DNA: TGTGCCAGCAGCAGGGACAGGGCCGGCTCCTACAATGAGCAGTTCTTC
J: TRBJ1-4; D: NA; size: NA; V: TRBV28; CDR3: CASSFLGGRSNEKLFF; DNA: TGTGCCAGCAGTTTCTTAGGCGGCCGCTCGAATGAAAAACTGTTTTTT
J: TRBJ2-7; D: NA; size: NA; V: TRBV5-5; CDR3: CASRENYEQYF; DNA: TGTGCCAGCAGGGAGAACTACGAGCAGTACTTC
J: TRBJ2-1; D: NA; size: NA; V: TRBV25-1; CDR3: CASSEHGSTGEQFF; DNA: TGTGCCAGCAGTGAACACGGGTCCACTGGAGAGCAGTTCTTC
J: TRBJ2-7; D: TRBD2; size: NA; V: TRBV28; CDR3: CASRGRGLGLAYEQYF; DNA: TGTGCCAGCAGGGGCCGTGGACTAGGATTAGCCTACGAGCAGTACTTC
J: TRBJ2-7; D: NA; size: NA; V: TRBV7-7; CDR3: CASDQGFYEQYF; DNA: TGTGCTAGCGACCAGGGATTCTACGAGCAGTACTTC
J: TRBJ1-4; D: NA; size: few; V: TRBV7-9; CDR3: CASSLPLTESNEKLFF; DNA: TGTGCCAGCAGCTTACCGTTGACAGAATCTAATGAAAAACTGTTTTTT
J: TRBJ2-3; D: NA; size: NA; V: TRBV12-5; CDR3: CAELATMADTQYF; DNA: TGTGCTGAACTAGCAACGATGGCAGATACGCAGTATTTT
J: TRBJ1-3; D: NA; size: NA; V: TRBV9; CDR3: CASSPRGSGNTIYF; DNA: TGTGCCAGCAGCCCTCGGGGCTCTGGAAACACCATATATTTT
J: TRBJ2-7; D: TRBD2; size: NA; V: TRBV5-1; CDR3: CASSFPGSAGDYEQYF; DNA: TGCGCCAGCAGCTTCCCCGGTTCAGCGGGGGACTACGAGCAGTACTTC
J: TRBJ1-1; D: NA; size: NA; V: TRBV6-5; CDR3: CASSQGITEAFF; DNA: TGTGCCAGCAGTCAGGGGATCACTGAAGCTTTCTTT
J: TRBJ2-3; D: NA; size: NA; V: TRBV7-6; CDR3: CASSLAMAERGTDTQYF; DNA: TGTGCCAGCAGCTTAGCCATGGCGGAGCGGGGCACAGATACGCAGTATTTT
J: TRBJ2-3; D: NA; size: NA; V: TRBV7-2; CDR3: CASSSSRASTDTQYF; DNA: TGTGCCAGCAGCTCTTCCAGGGCCAGCACAGATACGCAGTATTTT
J: TRBJ2-2; D: TRBD1; size: NA; V: TRBV7-7; CDR3: CASSAGTGRTGELFF; DNA: TGTGCTAGCAGCGCGGGGACAGGACGCACCGGGGAGCTGTTTTTT
J: TRBJ1-5; D: NA; size: few; V: TRBV28; CDR3: CASSPEGFQPQHF; DNA: TGTGCCAGCAGTCCAGAGGGTTTTCAGCCCCAGCATTTT
J: TRBJ2-7; D: TRBD1; size: NA; V: TRBV10-3; CDR3: CATRPGTGYYEQYF; DNA: TGTGCCACGCGACCCGGGACAGGGTATTATGAGCAGTACTTC
J: TRBJ1-5; D: NA; size: NA; V: TRBV2; CDR3: CASSLDPVGVDSNQPQHF; DNA: TGTGCCAGCAGTCTAGACCCAGTTGGAGTCGATAGCAATCAGCCCCAGCATTTT
J: TRBJ2-1; D: NA; size: NA; V: TRBV11-1; CDR3: CASSWTSLSYNEQFF; DNA: TGTGCCAGCAGCTGGACTTCTCTGAGCTACAATGAGCAGTTCTTC
J: TRBJ2-7; D: NA; size: NA; V: TRBV9; CDR3: CASSPRVDPDYEQYF; DNA: TGTGCCAGCAGCCCCCGGGTAGATCCAGACTACGAGCAGTACTTC
J: TRBJ1-2; D: NA; size: NA; V: TRBV2; CDR3: CASFFRGYTF; DNA: TGTGCCAGCTTTTTTCGTGGCTACACCTTC
J: TRBJ2-2; D: NA; size: NA; V: TRBV6-5; CDR3: CASTNGVFTGELFF; DNA: TGTGCCAGCACAAACGGGGTGTTCACCGGGGAGCTGTTTTTT
J: TRBJ2-3; D: NA; size: NA; V: TRBV11-3; CDR3: CASSLVIGTGADTQYF; DNA: TGTGCCAGCAGCTTAGTTATTGGGACGGGGGCAGATACGCAGTATTTT
J: TRBJ2-3; D: NA; size: NA; V: TRBV2; CDR3: CASPEGDTQYF; DNA: TGTGCCAGCCCGGAGGGAGATACGCAGTATTTT
J: TRBJ2-7; D: TRBD2; size: NA; V: TRBV28; CDR3: CASSSPGGGSYEQYF; DNA: TGTGCCAGCAGCTCCCCGGGAGGGGGTTCCTACGAGCAGTACTTC
J: TRBJ1-1; D: TRBD1; size: NA; V: TRBV5-1; CDR3: CASSLEGARRTEAFF; DNA: TGCGCCAGCAGCTTGGAGGGGGCCCGACGAACTGAAGCTTTCTTT
J: TRBJ2-5; D: NA; size: NA; V: TRBV5-4; CDR3: CASSASGNKETQYF; DNA: TGTGCCAGCAGCGCTTCCGGGAACAAAGAGACCCAGTACTTC
J: TRBJ2-7; D: TRBD2; size: NA; V: TRBV11-3; CDR3: CASSRTTSGAGEQYF; DNA: TGTGCCAGCAGCCGTACCACTAGCGGAGCGGGGGAGCAGTACTTC
J: TRBJ2-5; D: TRBD2; size: NA; V: TRBV11-1; CDR3: CASSVVSGSGETQYF; DNA: TGTGCCAGCAGTGTGGTTAGCGGGAGTGGAGAGACCCAGTACTTC
J: TRBJ2-5; D: NA; size: NA; V: TRBV6-1; CDR3: CASSVTVIETQYF; DNA: TGTGCCAGCAGTGTGACAGTCATAGAGACCCAGTACTTC
J: TRBJ2-3; D: NA; size: NA; V: TRBV27; CDR3: CASSLLGASTDTQYF; DNA: TGTGCCAGCAGTTTATTAGGGGCTAGCACAGATACGCAGTATTTT
J: TRBJ1-4; D: NA; size: NA; V: TRBV14; CDR3: CASSQAGGVGKKLFF; DNA: TGTGCCAGCAGCCAAGCGGGGGGAGTAGGCAAAAAACTGTTTTTT
J: TRBJ1-1; D: TRBD1; size: NA; V: TRBV5-1; CDR3: CASSLTGQENTEAFF; DNA: TGCGCCAGCAGCTTGACTGGACAGGAGAACACTGAAGCTTTCTTT
J: TRBJ2-1; D: NA; size: NA; V: TRBV2; CDR3: CAILRRADESLYNEQFF; DNA: TGTGCCATCCTCCGGCGGGCAGACGAAAGCCTCTACAATGAGCAGTTCTTC
J: TRBJ1-2; D: NA; size: NA; V: TRBV4-2; CDR3: CASSQEAGSLYGYTF; DNA: TGTGCCAGCAGCCAAGAGGCAGGATCGCTCTATGGCTACACCTTC
J: TRBJ2-3; D: TRBD1; size: NA; V: TRBV5-1; CDR3: CASSSTTRTGSGTDTQYF; DNA: TGCGCCAGCAGCTCTACAACCCGGACAGGGAGTGGCACAGATACGCAGTATTTT
J: TRBJ2-7; D: NA; size: NA; V: TRBV29-1; CDR3: CSVRTTFYEQYF; DNA: TGCAGCGTTCGGACTACCTTCTACGAGCAGTACTTC